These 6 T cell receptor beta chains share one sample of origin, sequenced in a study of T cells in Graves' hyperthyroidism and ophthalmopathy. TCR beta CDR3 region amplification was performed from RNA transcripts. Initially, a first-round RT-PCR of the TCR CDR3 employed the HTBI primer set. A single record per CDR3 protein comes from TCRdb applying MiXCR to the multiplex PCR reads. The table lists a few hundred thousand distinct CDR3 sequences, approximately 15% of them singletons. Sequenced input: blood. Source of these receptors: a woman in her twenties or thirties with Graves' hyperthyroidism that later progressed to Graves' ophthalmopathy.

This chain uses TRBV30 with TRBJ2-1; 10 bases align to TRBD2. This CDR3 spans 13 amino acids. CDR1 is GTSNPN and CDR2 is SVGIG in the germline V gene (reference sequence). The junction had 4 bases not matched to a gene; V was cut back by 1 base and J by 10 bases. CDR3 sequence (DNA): TGTGCCTGGAGTGGAGCGGGAGGGTGGGAGCAGTTCTTC. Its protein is CAWSGAGGWEQFF.

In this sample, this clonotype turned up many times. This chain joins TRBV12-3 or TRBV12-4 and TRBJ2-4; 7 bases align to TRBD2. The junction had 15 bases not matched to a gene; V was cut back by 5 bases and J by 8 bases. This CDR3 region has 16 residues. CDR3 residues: CASSPFSAGEEDIQYF. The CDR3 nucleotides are TGTGCCAGCAGTCCCTTCAGTGCGGGAGAGGAGGACATTCAGTACTTC.

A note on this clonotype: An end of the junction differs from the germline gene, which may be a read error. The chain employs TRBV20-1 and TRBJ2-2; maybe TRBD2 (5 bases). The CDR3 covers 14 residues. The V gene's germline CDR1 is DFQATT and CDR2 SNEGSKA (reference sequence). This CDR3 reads CSGTKSGNTEELFF. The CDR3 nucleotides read TGCAGTGGCACAAAAAGCGGTAACACCGAGGAGCTGTTTTTT.

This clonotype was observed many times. This CDR3 is CAISERAGAYEQYF. As DNA, the CDR3 is TGTGCCATCAGTGAACGAGCGGGGGCCTACGAGCAGTACTTC. The chain recombines TRBV10-3 with TRBJ2-7; 8 bases match TRBD2. The germline CDR1 and CDR2 sequences are ENHRY and SYGVKD. V trimming: 3 bases; J trimming: 2 bases; junction bases outside the gene matches: 3. The CDR3 is made up of 14 amino acids.

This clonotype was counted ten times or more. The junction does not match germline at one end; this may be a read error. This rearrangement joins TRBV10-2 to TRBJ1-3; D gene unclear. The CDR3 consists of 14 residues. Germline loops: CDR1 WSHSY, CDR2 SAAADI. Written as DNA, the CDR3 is TGTGCCAGCAGTGAAGGCGGAATAGGAAACACCATATATTTT. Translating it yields CASSEGGIGNTIYF.

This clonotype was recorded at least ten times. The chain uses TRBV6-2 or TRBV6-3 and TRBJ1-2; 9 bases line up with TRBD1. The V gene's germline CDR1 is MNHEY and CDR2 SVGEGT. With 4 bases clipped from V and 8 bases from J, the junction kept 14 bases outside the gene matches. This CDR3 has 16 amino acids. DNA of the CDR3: TGTGCCAGCAGTTTCGTACTAGGACAGGGGAGGGGAGGCTACACCTTC. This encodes CASSFVLGQGRGGYTF.